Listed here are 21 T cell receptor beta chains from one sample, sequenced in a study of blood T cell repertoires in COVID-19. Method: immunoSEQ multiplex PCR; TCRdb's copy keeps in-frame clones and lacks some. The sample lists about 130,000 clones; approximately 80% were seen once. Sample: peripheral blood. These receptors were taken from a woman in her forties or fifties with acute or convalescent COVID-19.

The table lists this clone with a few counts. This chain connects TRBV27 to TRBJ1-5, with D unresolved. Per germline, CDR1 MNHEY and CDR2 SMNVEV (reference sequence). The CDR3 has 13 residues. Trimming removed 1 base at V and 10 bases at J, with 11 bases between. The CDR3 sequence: CASSLFGGSPQHF. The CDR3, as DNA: TGTGCCAGCAGTTTATTTGGTGGTAGTCCCCAGCATTTT.

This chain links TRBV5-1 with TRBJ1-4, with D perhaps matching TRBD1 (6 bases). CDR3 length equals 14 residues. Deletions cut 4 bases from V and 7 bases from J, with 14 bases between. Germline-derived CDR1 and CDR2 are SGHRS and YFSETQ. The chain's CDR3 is CASSLQGWGEKLFF. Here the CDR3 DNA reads TGCGCCAGCAGCCTACAGGGTTGGGGTGAAAAACTGTTTTTT.

In DNA, the CDR3 is TGTGCCATCAGTCCTCAAGTGACGGAGGTAAAGTCTGGGGCCAACGTCCTGACTTTC. Translating it yields CAISPQVTEVKSGANVLTF. The genes are TRBV10-3 and TRBJ2-6, with a weak D call TRBD2 (5 bases). The V gene lost 5 bases and the J gene lost 1 base, with 21 bases spanning the gap. The CDR3 sequence is 19 residues long. Germline V gene lookup returns CDR1 ENHRY and CDR2 SYGVKD.

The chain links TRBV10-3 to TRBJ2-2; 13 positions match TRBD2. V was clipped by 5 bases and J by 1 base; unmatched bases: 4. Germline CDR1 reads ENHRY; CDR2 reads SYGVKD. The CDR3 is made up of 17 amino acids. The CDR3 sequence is CAISSRTSGGNTGELFF. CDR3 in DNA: TGTGCCATCAGTTCACGGACTAGCGGGGGGAACACCGGGGAGCTGTTTTTT.

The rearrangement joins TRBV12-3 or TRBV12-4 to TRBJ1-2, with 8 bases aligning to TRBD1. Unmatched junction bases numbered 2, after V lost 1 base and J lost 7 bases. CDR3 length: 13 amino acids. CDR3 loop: CASSLDRGAGYTF. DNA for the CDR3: TGTGCCAGCAGTTTAGACAGGGGGGCTGGCTACACCTTC.

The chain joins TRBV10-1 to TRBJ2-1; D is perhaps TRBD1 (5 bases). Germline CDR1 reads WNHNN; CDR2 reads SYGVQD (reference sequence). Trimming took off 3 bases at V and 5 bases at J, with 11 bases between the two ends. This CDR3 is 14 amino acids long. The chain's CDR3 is CASSDVAGNNEQFF. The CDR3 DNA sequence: TGCGCCAGCAGTGATGTGGCAGGGAACAATGAGCAGTTCTTC.

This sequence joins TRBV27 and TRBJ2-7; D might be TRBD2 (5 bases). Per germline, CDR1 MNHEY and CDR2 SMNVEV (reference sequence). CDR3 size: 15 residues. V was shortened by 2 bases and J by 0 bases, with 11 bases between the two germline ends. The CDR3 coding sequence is TGTGCCAGCAGTTTAACGGGGAAGGGCTCCTACGAGCAGTACTTC. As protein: CASSLTGKGSYEQYF.

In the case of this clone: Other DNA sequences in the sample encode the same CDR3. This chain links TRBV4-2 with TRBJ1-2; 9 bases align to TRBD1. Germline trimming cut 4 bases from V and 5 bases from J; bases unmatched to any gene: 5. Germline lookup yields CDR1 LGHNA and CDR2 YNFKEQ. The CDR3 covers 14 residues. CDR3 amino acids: CASSPRDREYGYTF. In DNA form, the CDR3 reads TGTGCCAGCAGCCCCCGGGACAGGGAATATGGCTACACCTTC.

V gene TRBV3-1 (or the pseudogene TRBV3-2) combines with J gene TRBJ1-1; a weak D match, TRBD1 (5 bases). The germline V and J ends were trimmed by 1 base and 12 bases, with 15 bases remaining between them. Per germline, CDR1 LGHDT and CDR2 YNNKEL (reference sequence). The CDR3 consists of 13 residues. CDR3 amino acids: CASSQGPQGRTFF. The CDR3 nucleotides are TGTGCCAGCAGCCAAGGACCCCAGGGTCGGACTTTCTTT.

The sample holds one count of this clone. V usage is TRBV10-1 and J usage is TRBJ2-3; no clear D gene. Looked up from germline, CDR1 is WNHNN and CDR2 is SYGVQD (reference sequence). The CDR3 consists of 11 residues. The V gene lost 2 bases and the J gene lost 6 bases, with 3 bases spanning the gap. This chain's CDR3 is CASSERDTQYF. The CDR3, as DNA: TGCGCCAGCAGTGAGCGGGATACGCAGTATTTT.

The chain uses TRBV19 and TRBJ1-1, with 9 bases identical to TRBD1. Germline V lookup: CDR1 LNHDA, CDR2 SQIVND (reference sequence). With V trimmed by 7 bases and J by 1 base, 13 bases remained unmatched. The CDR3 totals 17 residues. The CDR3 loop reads CASTPQGAGSRNTEAFF. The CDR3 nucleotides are TGTGCCAGTACTCCACAGGGGGCTGGATCTAGGAACACTGAAGCTTTCTTT.

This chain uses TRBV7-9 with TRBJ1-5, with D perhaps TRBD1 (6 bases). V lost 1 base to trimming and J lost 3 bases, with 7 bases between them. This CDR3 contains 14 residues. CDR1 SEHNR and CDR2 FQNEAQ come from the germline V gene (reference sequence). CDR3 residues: CASSLGGPNQPQHF. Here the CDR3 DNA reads TGTGCCAGCAGCTTAGGGGGGCCCAATCAGCCCCAGCATTTT.

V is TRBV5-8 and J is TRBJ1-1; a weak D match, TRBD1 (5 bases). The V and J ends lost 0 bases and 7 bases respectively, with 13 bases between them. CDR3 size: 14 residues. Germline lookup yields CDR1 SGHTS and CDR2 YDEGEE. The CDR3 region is CASSLAGPRNEAFF. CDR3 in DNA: TGTGCCAGCAGCTTGGCAGGGCCCCGTAATGAAGCTTTCTTT.

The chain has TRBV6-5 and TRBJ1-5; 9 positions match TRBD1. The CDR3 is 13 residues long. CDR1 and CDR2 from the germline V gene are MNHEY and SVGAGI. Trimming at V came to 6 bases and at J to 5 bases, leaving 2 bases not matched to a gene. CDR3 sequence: CASSTGGDQPQHF. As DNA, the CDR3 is TGTGCCAGCAGCACAGGGGGCGATCAGCCCCAGCATTTT.

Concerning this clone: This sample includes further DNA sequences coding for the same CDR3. The CDR3 here is CASSYSGGNEKLFF. DNA of the CDR3: TGTGCCAGCAGTTACTCAGGAGGGAATGAAAAACTGTTTTTT. This chain joins TRBV6-5 and TRBJ1-4; D is ambiguous. Per germline, CDR1 MNHEY and CDR2 SVGAGI. The CDR3 is 14 amino acids. Trimming left V 0 bases short and J 5 bases short, with 7 bases between.

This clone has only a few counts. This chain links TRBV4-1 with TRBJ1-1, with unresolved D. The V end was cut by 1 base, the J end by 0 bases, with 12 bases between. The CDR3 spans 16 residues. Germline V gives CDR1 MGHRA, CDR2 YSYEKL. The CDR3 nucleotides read TGCGCCAGCAGCCAAGTGGAGGCCCTTATGAACACTGAAGCTTTCTTT. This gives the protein CASSQVEALMNTEAFF.

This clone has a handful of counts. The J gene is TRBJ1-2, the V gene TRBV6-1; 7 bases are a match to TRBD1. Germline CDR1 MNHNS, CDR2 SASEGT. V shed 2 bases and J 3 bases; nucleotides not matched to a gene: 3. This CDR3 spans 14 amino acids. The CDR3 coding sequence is TGTGCCAGCAGTGAACCAGGGGGGTACTATGGCTACACCTTC. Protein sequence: CASSEPGGYYGYTF.

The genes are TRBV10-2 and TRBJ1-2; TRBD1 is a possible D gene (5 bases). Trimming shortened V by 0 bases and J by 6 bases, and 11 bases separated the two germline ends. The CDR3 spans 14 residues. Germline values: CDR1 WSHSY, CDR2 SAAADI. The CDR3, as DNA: TGCGCCAGCAGTGAGTCTGGGGGGAGGAATGGCTACACCTTC. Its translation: CASSESGGRNGYTF.

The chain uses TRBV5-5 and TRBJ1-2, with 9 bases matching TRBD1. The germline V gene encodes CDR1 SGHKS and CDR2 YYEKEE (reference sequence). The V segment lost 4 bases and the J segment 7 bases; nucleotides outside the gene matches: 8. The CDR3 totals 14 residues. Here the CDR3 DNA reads TGTGCCAGCAGCATGGACAGGGGATGGGGTGGCTACACCTTC. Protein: CASSMDRGWGGYTF.

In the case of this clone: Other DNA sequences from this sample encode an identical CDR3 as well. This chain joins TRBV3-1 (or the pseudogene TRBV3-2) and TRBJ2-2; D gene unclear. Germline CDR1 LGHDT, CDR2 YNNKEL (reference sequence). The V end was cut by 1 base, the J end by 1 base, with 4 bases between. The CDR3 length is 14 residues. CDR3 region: CASSQGQNTGELFF. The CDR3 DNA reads TGTGCCAGCAGCCAAGGGCAGAACACCGGGGAGCTGTTTTTT.

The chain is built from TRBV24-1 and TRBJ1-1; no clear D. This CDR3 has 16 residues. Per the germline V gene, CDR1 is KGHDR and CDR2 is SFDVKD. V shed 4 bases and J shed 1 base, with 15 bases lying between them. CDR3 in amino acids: CATSEGAGRPNTEAFF. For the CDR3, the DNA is TGTGCCACCAGTGAAGGAGCGGGCAGGCCGAACACTGAAGCTTTCTTT.